This passage covers 6 T cell receptor beta chains from one sample sequenced in a study of blood T cell repertoires in COVID-19 (TCRdb year 2020). Library creation used the immunoSEQ multiplex PCR assay. In TCRdb, the immuneACCESS table is reduced to in-frame sequences with V and J assigned. These tables do not hold every clone; where another copy was compared, an unresolved V gene accounts for under half, and the others remain unexplained. This sample holds roughly 160,000 clones; more than 85% were observed only once. The top ten constitute 0.99% of the sample. Sequencing was done on a sample of peripheral blood. These receptors were taken from a man aged 18 to 30 with acute or convalescent COVID-19.

This clone was seen more than once but under ten times. The CDR3 nucleotides read TGTGCCAGTAGTATATTCCCCATCCAGCCCCAGCATTTT. The encoded protein is CASSIFPIQPQHF. The chain carries TRBV19 and TRBJ1-5; D uncertain. The CDR3 is 13 amino acids. V was shortened by 2 bases and J by 7 bases, with 9 bases between the two germline ends. Germline V gene lookup returns CDR1 LNHDA and CDR2 SQIVND (reference sequence).

The chain carries TRBV28 and TRBJ2-2; weak D call: TRBD1 (5 bases). Trimming stripped 10 bases from V and 5 bases from J, with 17 bases between. Germline loops: CDR1 MDHEN, CDR2 SYDVKM. The CDR3 totals 14 residues. CDR3 nucleotide sequence: TGTGCCATAGGAAGCAGGGTCGTTACCGGGGAGCTGTTTTTT. Amino acid sequence: CAIGSRVVTGELFF. The complete variable domain, with remaining parts taken from reference TRBV28 and TRBJ2-2, reads DVKVTQSSRYLVKRTGEKVFLECVQDMDHENMFWYRQDPGLGLRLIYFSYDVKMKEKGDIPEGYSVSREKKERFSLILESASTNQTSMYLCAIGSRVVTGELFFGEGSRLTVL.

The chain is built from TRBV27 and TRBJ1-2, with 9 positions matching TRBD1. After removal of 4 bases from V and 6 bases from J, the junction contained 3 bases not matched to a gene. The CDR3 length is 13 residues. In germline, CDR1 is MNHEY, CDR2 SMNVEV (reference sequence). The CDR3 DNA is TGTGCCAGCAGTTCGGGGGACAGGGATGGCTACACCTTC. Its protein is CASSSGDRDGYTF.

The CDR3 here is CASSQPTLKLFF. The CDR3 region has the DNA TGCGCCAGCAGCCAGCCGACACTAAAACTGTTTTTT. V is TRBV4-1 and J is TRBJ1-4, with no clear D. Deletions cut 3 bases from V and 10 bases from J, with 9 bases between. Per germline, CDR1 MGHRA and CDR2 YSYEKL. The length of the CDR3 is 12 residues.

The chain recombines TRBV5-1 with TRBJ1-4, with D possibly matching TRBD1 (5 bases). Germline V CDR1 and CDR2: SGHRS, YFSETQ. The CDR3 is 16 residues long. Deletions cut 0 bases from V and 7 bases from J, with 16 bases between. CDR3: CASSLGFSDSGEKLFF. As DNA, the CDR3 is TGCGCCAGCAGCTTGGGCTTTTCCGACAGTGGTGAAAAACTGTTTTTT.

This clone has a handful of counts. The chain carries TRBV10-2 and TRBJ1-5; maybe TRBD1 (6 bases). The germline V and J ends were trimmed by 6 bases and 3 bases, with 12 bases remaining between them. The CDR3 extends over 14 amino acids. Germline V gene data show CDR1 as WSHSY and CDR2 as SAAADI. The CDR3 is CASSGTQDNQPQHF. The CDR3 DNA reads TGCGCCAGCAGCGGGACACAGGACAATCAGCCCCAGCATTTT.